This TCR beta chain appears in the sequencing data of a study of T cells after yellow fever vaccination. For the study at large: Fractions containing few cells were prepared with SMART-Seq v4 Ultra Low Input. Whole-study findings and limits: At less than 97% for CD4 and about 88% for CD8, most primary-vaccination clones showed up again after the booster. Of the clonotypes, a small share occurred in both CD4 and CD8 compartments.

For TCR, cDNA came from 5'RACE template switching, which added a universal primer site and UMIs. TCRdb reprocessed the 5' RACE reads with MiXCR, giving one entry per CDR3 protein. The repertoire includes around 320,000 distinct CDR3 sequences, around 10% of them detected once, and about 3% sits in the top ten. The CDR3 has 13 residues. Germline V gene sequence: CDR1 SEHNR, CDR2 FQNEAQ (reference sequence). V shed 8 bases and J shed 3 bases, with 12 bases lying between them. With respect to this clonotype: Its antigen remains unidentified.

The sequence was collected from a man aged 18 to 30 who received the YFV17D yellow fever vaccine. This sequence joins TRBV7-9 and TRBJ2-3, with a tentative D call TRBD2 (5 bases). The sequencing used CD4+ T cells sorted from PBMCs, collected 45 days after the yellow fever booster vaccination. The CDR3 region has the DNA TGTGCCAGCTCTGAGGGTTGGACAGATACGCAGTATTTT. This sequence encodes CASSEGWTDTQYF.